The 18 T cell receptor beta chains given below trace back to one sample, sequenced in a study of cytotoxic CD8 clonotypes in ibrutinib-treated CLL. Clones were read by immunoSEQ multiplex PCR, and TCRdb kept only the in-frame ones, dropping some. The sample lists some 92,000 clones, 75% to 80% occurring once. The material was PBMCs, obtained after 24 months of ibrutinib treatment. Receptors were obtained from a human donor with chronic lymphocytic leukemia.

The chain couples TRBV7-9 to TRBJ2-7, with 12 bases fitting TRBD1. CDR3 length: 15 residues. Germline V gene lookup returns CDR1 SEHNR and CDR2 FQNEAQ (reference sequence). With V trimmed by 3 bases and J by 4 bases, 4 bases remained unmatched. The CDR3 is CASSFPGQGAYEQYF. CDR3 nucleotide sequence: TGTGCCAGCAGCTTTCCGGGACAGGGGGCTTACGAGCAGTACTTC.

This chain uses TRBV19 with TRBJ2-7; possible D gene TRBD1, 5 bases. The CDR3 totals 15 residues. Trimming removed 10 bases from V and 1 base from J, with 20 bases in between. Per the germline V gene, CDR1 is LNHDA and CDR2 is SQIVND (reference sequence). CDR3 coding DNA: TGTGCCAACTACCCTCAGGGTACCGAATCCTACGAGCAGTACTTC. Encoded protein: CANYPQGTESYEQYF.

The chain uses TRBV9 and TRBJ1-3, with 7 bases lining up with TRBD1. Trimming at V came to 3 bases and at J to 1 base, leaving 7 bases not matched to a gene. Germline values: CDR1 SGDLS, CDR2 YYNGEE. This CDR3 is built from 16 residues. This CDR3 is CASSGLGGASGNTIYF. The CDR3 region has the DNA TGTGCCAGCAGCGGATTAGGGGGCGCTTCTGGAAACACCATATATTTT.

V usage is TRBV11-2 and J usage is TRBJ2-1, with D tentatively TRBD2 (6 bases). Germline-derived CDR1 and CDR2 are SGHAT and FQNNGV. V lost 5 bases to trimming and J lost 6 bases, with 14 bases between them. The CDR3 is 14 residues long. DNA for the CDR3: TGTGCCAGCAGCCGCCAGACTAGTCGCAATGAGCAGTTCTTC. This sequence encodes CASSRQTSRNEQFF.

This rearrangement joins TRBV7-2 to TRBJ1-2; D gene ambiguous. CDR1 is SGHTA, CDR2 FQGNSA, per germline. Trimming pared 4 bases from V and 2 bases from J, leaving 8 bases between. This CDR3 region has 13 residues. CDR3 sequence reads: CASSSQANYGYTF. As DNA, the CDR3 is TGTGCCAGCAGCTCCCAGGCAAACTATGGCTACACCTTC.

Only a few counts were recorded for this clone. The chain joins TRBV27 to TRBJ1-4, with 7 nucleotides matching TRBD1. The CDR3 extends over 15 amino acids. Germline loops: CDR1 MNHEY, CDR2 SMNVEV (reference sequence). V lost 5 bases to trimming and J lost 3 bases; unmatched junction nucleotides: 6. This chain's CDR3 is CASSNRQGSNEKLFF. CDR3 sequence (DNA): TGTGCCAGCAGTAACAGACAGGGATCTAATGAAAAACTGTTTTTT. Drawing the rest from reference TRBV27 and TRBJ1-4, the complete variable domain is EAQVTQNPRYLITVTGKKLTVTCSQNMNHEYMSWYRQDPGLGLRQIYYSMNVEVTDKGDVPEGYKVSRKEKRNFPLILESPSPNQTSLYFCASSNRQGSNEKLFFGSGTQLSVL.

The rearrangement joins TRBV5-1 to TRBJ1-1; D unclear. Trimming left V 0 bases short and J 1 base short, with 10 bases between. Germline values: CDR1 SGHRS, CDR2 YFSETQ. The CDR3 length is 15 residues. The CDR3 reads CASSLEGVRNTEAFF. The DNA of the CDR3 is TGCGCCAGCAGCTTGGAGGGCGTCAGGAACACTGAAGCTTTCTTT.

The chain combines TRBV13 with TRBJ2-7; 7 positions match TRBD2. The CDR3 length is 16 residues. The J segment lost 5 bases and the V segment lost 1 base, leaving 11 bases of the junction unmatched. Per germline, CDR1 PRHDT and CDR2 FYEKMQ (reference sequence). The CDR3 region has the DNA TGTGCCAGCAGCTTAGCTCGGACTAGTCGCCTCCACGAGCAGTACTTC. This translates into CASSLARTSRLHEQYF.

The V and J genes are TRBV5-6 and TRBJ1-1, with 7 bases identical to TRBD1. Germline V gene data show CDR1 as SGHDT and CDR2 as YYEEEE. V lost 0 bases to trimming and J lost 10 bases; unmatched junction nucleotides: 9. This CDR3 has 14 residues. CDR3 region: CASSLGQGRFRAFF. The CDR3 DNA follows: TGTGCCAGCAGCTTGGGACAGGGACGGTTTAGAGCTTTCTTT.

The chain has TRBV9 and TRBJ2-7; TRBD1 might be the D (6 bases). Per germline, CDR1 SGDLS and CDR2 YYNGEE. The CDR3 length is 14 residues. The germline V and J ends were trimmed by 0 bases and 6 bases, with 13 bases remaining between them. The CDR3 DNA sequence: TGTGCCAGCAGCGTAGGGACAGCCCAAATCGAGCAGTACTTC. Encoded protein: CASSVGTAQIEQYF.

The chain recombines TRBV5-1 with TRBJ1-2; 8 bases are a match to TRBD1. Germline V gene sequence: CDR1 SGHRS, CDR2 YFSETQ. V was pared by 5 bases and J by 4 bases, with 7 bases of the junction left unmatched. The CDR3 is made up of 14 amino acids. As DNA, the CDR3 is TGCGCCAGCAGAGGACAGGGAGCGGCCTATGGCTACACCTTC. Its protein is CASRGQGAAYGYTF.

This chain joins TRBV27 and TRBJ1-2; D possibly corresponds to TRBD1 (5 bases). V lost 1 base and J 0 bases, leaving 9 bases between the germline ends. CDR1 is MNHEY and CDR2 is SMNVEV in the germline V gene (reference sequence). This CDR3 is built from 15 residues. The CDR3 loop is CASSLYGGANYGYTF. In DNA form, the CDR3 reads TGTGCCAGCAGTTTATATGGGGGAGCTAACTATGGCTACACCTTC.

The chain's CDR3 is CASSFTGRDTDTQYF. DNA of the CDR3: TGTGCCAGCAGTTTTACAGGGAGGGATACAGATACGCAGTATTTT. The chain uses TRBV28 and TRBJ2-3; possibly TRBD2 for D (7 bases). Trimming left V 3 bases short and J 3 bases short, with 13 bases between. Germline CDR1 and CDR2: MDHEN and SYDVKM. This CDR3 comprises 15 residues.

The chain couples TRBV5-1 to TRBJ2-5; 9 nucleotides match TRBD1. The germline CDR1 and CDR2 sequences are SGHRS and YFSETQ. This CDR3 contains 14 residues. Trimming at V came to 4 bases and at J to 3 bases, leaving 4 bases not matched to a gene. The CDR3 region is CASSLTGGEETQYF. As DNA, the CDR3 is TGCGCCAGCAGCCTGACAGGGGGTGAAGAGACCCAGTACTTC.

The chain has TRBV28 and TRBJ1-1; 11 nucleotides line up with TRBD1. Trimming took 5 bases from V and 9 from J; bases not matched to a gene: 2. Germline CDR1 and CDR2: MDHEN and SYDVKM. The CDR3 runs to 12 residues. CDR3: CASSRTGGKAFF. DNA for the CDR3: TGTGCCAGCAGTCGGACAGGGGGCAAAGCTTTCTTT.

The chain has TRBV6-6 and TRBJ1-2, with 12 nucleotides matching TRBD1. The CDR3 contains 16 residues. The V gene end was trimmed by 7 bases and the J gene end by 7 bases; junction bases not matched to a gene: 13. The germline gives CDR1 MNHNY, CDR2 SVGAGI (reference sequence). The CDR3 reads CASKRTTGQGASGYTF. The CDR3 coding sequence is TGTGCCAGCAAACGAACGACGGGACAGGGGGCGAGTGGCTACACCTTC.

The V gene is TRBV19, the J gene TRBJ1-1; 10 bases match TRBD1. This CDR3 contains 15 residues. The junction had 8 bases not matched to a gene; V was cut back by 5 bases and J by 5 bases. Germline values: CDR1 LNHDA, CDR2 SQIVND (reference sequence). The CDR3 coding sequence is TGTGCCAGTAGTTCGGGACAGGGGTTTATAACTGAAGCTTTCTTT. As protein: CASSSGQGFITEAFF.

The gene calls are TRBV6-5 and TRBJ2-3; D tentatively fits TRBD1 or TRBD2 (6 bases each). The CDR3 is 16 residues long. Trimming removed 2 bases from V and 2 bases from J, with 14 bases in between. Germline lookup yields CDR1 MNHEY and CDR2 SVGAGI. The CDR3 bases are TGTGCCAGCAGTTACGCCTCTCGGGGGCTCACAGATACGCAGTATTTT. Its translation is CASSYASRGLTDTQYF.